A selection of T cell receptor beta chains follows, all from one sample in a study of T cell changes during pregnancy in multiple sclerosis. Profiled with immunoSEQ multiplex PCR; TCRdb holds only in-frame clones, not every one. The sample holds roughly 42,000 clones, about 89% seen once. The sequences come from CD4+ T cells from peripheral blood mononuclear cells, collected in the first trimester of pregnancy. The source is a female donor with multiple sclerosis, enrolled in a pregnancy study. Each CDR3 is given with its conserved first and last residue. The order of the fields is V gene, D gene, clone size, CDR3 length, J gene, CDR3 DNA, CDR3 protein. D genes are given only for firm matches. Size tells how often a clone was seen (once, few, many) or the class of an expanded clone, and some rows leave it out.

>TRBV5-8|NA|NA|15|TRBJ2-6
TGTGCCAGCAGCTTATTTTTATCTGGGGCCAACGTCCTGACTTTC
CASSLFLSGANVLTF
>TRBV28|NA|NA|14|TRBJ1-5
TGTGCCAGCTCCTCAGTAAGAGGGCTACAGCCCCAGCATTTT
CASSSVRGLQPQHF
>TRBV29-1|TRBD1|NA|15|TRBJ2-2
TGCAGCGTGCGAGGGCAGGGGGCTTCTACCGGGGAGCTGTTTTTT
CSVRGQGASTGELFF
>TRBV5-4|NA|NA|15|TRBJ2-3
TGTGCCAGCAGCTCAATCTCTAACCCGCGAGATACGCAGTATTTT
CASSSISNPRDTQYF
>TRBV19|TRBD1|NA|13|TRBJ1-1
TGTGCCAGTAGTCAGGGGGCTGACACTGAAGCTTTCTTT
CASSQGADTEAFF
>TRBV28|NA|once|15|TRBJ2-1
TGTGCCAGCAGTTTATCCCCACTGAGGGGGAATGAGCAGTTCTTC
CASSLSPLRGNEQFF
>TRBV7-9|NA|NA|14|TRBJ1-1
TGTGCCAGCAGCTTAAGCGGGACTAACACTGAAGCTTTCTTT
CASSLSGTNTEAFF
>TRBV6-6|NA|once|13|TRBJ1-1
TGTGCCAGCAGTTACATGGGCCGAACTGAAGCTTTCTTT
CASSYMGRTEAFF
>TRBV7-6|TRBD1|NA|18|TRBJ2-7
TGTGCCAGCAGCTTAGGGGCCGGGGACAGTTTATCCACCTACGAGCAGTACTTC
CASSLGAGDSLSTYEQYF
>TRBV19|NA|NA|14|TRBJ1-1
TGTGCCAGTAGCCATCCCCAGGGAGGCACTGAAGCTTTCTTT
CASSHPQGGTEAFF
>TRBV18|NA|NA|16|TRBJ2-1
TGTGCCAGCTCACCGCCCGGGTCCCATGACGACAATGAGCAGTTCTTC
CASSPPGSHDDNEQFF
>TRBV5-1|NA|NA|13|TRBJ2-3
TGCGCCAGCAGGCGGGACTCATCAGATACGCAGTATTTT
CASRRDSSDTQYF
>TRBV9|TRBD1|NA|17|TRBJ2-2
TGTGCCAGCAGACCAACTGGGGGGACAGGGGCCAGCGGGGAGCTGTTTTTT
CASRPTGGTGASGELFF
>TRBV7-2|NA|NA|17|TRBJ2-1
TGTGCCAGCAGCTTAGCCCCGACTAGTAACCCACACAATGAGCAGTTCTTC
CASSLAPTSNPHNEQFF
>TRBV7-2|TRBD1|NA|15|TRBJ2-7
TGTGCCAGCAGCTCACAGACAGGGTGGCAGTACGAGCAGTACTTC
CASSSQTGWQYEQYF
>TRBV30|NA|NA|14|TRBJ2-2
TGTGCCTGGACTGGGCTTATGAACACCGGGGAGCTGTTTTTT
CAWTGLMNTGELFF
>TRBV6-1|NA|NA|13|TRBJ2-1
TGTGCCAGCAGCCTCCCGGGTCTTGTGACGCAGTTCTTC
CASSLPGLVTQFF
>TRBV9|NA|NA|14|TRBJ2-2
TGTGCCAGCAGGCAGGGTTTTAGGACCGGGGAGCTGTTTTTT
CASRQGFRTGELFF
>TRBV29-1|NA|NA|13|TRBJ1-3
TGCAGCGTTTCCCAGGGCTCTGGAAACACCATATATTTT
CSVSQGSGNTIYF
>TRBV6-5|NA|NA|14|TRBJ1-1
TGTGCCAGCAGTTACGGGAGGGGCAGGACTGAAGCTTTCTTT
CASSYGRGRTEAFF
>TRBV11-3|NA|NA|17|TRBJ2-7
TGTGCCAGCAGCTTAGGGGGCTGGCGGGATAGCTCCTACGAGCAGTACTTC
CASSLGGWRDSSYEQYF
>TRBV12-5|TRBD1|NA|12|TRBJ2-5
TGTGCTAGTGGACAGGGGCAAGAGACCCAGTACTTC
CASGQGQETQYF
>TRBV28|NA|NA|13|TRBJ1-5
TGTGCCAGCACAAGAACGGGGAACCAGCCCCAGCATTTT
CASTRTGNQPQHF
>TRBV9|NA|few|13|TRBJ2-7
TGTGCCAGCAGCGTATCAGGGGAGGGCGAGCAGTACTTC
CASSVSGEGEQYF
>TRBV27|NA|NA|15|TRBJ1-1
TGTGCCAGCAGCCTTAGGGCGGGGTTGAACACTGAAGCTTTCTTT
CASSLRAGLNTEAFF
>TRBV7-2|TRBD2|NA|15|TRBJ2-7
TGTGCCAGCAGTTACGGGACTAGCGACTCCTACGAGCAGTACTTC
CASSYGTSDSYEQYF
>TRBV6-4|TRBD1|NA|15|TRBJ2-1
TGTGCCAGCAGTGAGACAGGGGGCGCCTACAATGAGCAGTTCTTC
CASSETGGAYNEQFF
>TRBV7-9|TRBD1|NA|14|TRBJ2-7
TGTGCCAGCAGCTTAGGACAGGGGTCTTTGGAGCAGTACTTC
CASSLGQGSLEQYF
>TRBV4-2|NA|NA|16|TRBJ2-4
TGTGCCAGCAGCCAAGTGACAAATCAGGGCAAAAACATTCAGTACTTC
CASSQVTNQGKNIQYF
>TRBV5-4|TRBD2|NA|16|TRBJ2-5
TGTGCCAGCAGCTTGGCCGGAGCGGGAGTTCGGGAGACCCAGTACTTC
CASSLAGAGVRETQYF
>TRBV28|TRBD2|NA|16|TRBJ2-1
TGTGCCAGCAGTTTACTGAGCGGGAGCGCCTACAATGAGCAGTTCTTC
CASSLLSGSAYNEQFF
>TRBV7-8|NA|NA|16|TRBJ2-5
TGTGCCAGCAGCTTAGCAGGGGCCAGGAGCCAAGAGACCCAGTACTTC
CASSLAGARSQETQYF
>TRBV9|TRBD1|NA|14|TRBJ2-3
TGTGCCAGCAGCCTACAGGGGAGCACAGATACGCAGTATTTT
CASSLQGSTDTQYF
>TRBV19|NA|once|14|TRBJ1-2
TGTGCCAGTAGTATGACCGGGATCCGCTATGGCTACACCTTC
CASSMTGIRYGYTF
>TRBV27|NA|NA|15|TRBJ1-1
TGTGCCAGCAGACAGGTCCACCCTATGAACACTGAAGCTTTCTTT
CASRQVHPMNTEAFF
>TRBV28|TRBD2|NA|16|TRBJ2-1
TGTGCCAGCAGACCTACCGGGACTAGCGGGAGAGGTGAGCAGTTCTTC
CASRPTGTSGRGEQFF
>TRBV2|TRBD2|NA|15|TRBJ2-7
TGTGCCAGCCATTCCGGACTAGCGGGAGGTAGCGAGCAGTACTTC
CASHSGLAGGSEQYF